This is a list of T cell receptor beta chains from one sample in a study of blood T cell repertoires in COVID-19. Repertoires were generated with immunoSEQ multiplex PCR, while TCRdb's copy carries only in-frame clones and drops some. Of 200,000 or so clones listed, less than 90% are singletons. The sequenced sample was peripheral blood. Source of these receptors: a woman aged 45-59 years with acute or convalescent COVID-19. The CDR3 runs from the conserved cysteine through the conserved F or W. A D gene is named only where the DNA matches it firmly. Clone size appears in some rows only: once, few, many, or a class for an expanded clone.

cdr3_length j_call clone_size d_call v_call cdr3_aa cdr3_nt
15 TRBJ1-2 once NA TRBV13 CASSLYDRGIYGYTF TGTGCCAGCAGCTTATATGATCGGGGTATCTATGGCTACACCTTC
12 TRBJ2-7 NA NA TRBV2 CASSDRDYEQYF TGTGCCAGCAGTGACAGGGACTACGAGCAGTACTTC
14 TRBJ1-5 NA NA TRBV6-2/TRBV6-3 CASSLAGRRQPQHF TGTGCCAGCAGTTTGGCGGGAAGGCGACAGCCCCAGCATTTT
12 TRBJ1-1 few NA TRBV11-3 CASSLDETEAFF TGTGCCAGCAGCTTAGATGAGACTGAAGCTTTCTTT
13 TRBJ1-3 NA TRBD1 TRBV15 CATSRQGANTIYF TGTGCCACCAGCAGACAGGGGGCTAACACCATATATTTT
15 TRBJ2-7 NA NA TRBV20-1 CSASRHEVVKYEQYF TGCAGTGCCAGTCGACACGAAGTTGTGAAGTACGAGCAGTACTTC
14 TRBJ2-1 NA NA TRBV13 CASSLMMGGNEQFF TGTGCCAGCAGCTTAATGATGGGGGGCAATGAGCAGTTCTTC
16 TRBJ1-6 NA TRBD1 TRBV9 CASSVGTGAKNSPLHF TGTGCCAGCAGCGTAGGGACAGGAGCGAAAAATTCACCCCTCCACTTT
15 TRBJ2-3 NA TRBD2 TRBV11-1 CASSSRLAGPDTQYF TGTGCCAGCAGCTCCCGACTAGCGGGGCCAGATACGCAGTATTTT
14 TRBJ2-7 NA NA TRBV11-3 CASSFQGFAYEQYF TGTGCCAGCAGCTTTCAGGGGTTCGCCTACGAGCAGTACTTC
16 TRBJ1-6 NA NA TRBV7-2 CASSLDRQGRSSPLHF TGTGCCAGCAGCTTAGATCGCCAGGGGCGTTCTTCACCCCTCCACTTT
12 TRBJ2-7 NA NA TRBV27 CASRASTYEQYF TGTGCCAGCAGGGCTAGTACCTACGAGCAGTACTTC
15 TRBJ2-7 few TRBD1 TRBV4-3 CASSTLTGGTYEQYF TGCGCCAGCAGTACATTGACAGGGGGGACCTACGAGCAGTACTTC
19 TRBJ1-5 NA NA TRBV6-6 CASSPATDGGSYSNQPQHF TGTGCCAGCAGTCCAGCAACCGACGGGGGATCGTATAGCAATCAGCCCCAGCATTTT
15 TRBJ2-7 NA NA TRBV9 CASSPSGGKGYEQYF TGTGCCAGCAGCCCTAGTGGCGGGAAGGGCTACGAGCAGTACTTC
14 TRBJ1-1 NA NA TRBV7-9 CASSSRGGDTEAFF TGTGCCAGCAGCAGCAGGGGTGGGGACACTGAAGCTTTCTTT
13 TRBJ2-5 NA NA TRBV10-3 CASRTPTGETQYF TGTGCCAGCCGCACTCCTACAGGGGAGACCCAGTACTTC
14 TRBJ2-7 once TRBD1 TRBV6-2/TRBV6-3 CASSQQGAGTEQYF TGTGCCAGCAGTCAACAGGGGGCAGGTACGGAGCAGTACTTC
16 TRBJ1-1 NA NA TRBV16 CASSPQFFGGNTEAFF TGTGCCAGCAGCCCACAATTTTTCGGGGGAAACACTGAAGCTTTCTTT
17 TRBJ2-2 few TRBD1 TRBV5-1 CASRVQSTGGNTGELFF TGCGCCAGCAGAGTTCAATCCACAGGGGGCAACACCGGGGAGCTGTTTTTT
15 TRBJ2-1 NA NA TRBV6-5 CASSPWYSSYNEQFF TGTGCCAGCAGTCCATGGTACAGCTCCTACAATGAGCAGTTCTTC
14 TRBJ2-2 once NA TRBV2 CASSGFRRDGELFF TGTGCCAGCAGTGGTTTTAGGAGAGACGGGGAGCTGTTTTTT
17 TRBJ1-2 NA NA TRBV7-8 CASSLAPRGNANYGYTF TGTGCCAGCAGCTTAGCCCCAAGGGGAAATGCTAACTATGGCTACACCTTC
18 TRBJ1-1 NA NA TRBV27 CASSPGLWVGGMNTEAFF TGTGCCAGCAGTCCCGGACTGTGGGTGGGTGGGATGAACACTGAAGCTTTCTTT
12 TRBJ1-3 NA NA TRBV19 CASSIIGNTIYF TGTGCCAGTAGTATCATTGGAAACACCATATATTTT
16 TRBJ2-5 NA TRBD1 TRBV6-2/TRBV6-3 CASSPEGQGRVETQYF TGTGCCAGCAGCCCTGAAGGACAGGGGAGAGTGGAGACCCAGTACTTC
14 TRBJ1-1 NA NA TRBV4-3 CASSQDGGVTEAFF TGCGCCAGCAGCCAAGATGGGGGGGTTACTGAAGCTTTCTTT
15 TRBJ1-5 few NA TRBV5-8 CASSLVGGSNQPQHF TGTGCCAGCAGCTTGGTCGGGGGAAGCAATCAGCCCCAGCATTTT
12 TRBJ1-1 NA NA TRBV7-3 CASSRGQAEAFF TGTGCCAGCAGCCGCGGACAAGCTGAAGCTTTCTTT
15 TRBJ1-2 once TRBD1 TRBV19 CASSIDQQGAYGYTF TGTGCCAGTAGTATAGATCAACAGGGGGCCTATGGCTACACCTTC
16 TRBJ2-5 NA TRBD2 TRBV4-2 CASSQGLAGAQETQYF TGTGCCAGCAGCCAAGGACTAGCGGGGGCCCAAGAGACCCAGTACTTC
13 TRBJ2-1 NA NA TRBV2 CASRTGSYNEQFF TGTGCCAGCAGGACAGGCTCCTACAATGAGCAGTTCTTC
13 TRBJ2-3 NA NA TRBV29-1 CSVVRGFADTQYF TGCAGCGTTGTACGGGGGTTCGCAGATACGCAGTATTTT
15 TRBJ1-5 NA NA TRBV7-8 CASSRDSRGNQPQHF TGTGCCAGCAGCCGGGACTCGCGAGGCAATCAGCCCCAGCATTTT
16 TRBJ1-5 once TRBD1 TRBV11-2 CASSLGTGGSNQPQHF TGTGCCAGCAGCTTAGGGACAGGGGGTAGCAATCAGCCCCAGCATTTT
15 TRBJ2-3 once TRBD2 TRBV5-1 CASSFLAGEGDTQYF TGCGCCAGCAGCTTCCTAGCGGGGGAGGGAGATACGCAGTATTTT
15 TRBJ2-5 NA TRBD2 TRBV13 CASSLRLADQETQYF TGTGCCAGCAGCTTGAGACTAGCGGATCAAGAGACCCAGTACTTC
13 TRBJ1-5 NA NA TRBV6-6 CASSSSPNRPQHF TGTGCCAGCAGTTCCAGTCCCAATCGGCCCCAGCATTTT
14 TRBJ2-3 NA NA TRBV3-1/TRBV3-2 CASSSASTPDTQYF TGTGCCAGCAGCTCAGCGAGTACCCCAGATACGCAGTATTTT
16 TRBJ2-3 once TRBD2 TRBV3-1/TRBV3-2 CASSLTSGGATDTQYF TGTGCCAGCAGCTTGACTAGCGGGGGAGCCACAGATACGCAGTATTTT
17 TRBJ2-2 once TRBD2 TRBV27 CATTPLGLAETTGELFF TGTGCCACAACCCCTCTGGGGCTAGCGGAGACCACCGGGGAGCTGTTTTTT
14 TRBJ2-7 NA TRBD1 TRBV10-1 CASSPGTGGAEQYF TGCGCCAGCAGCCCCGGGACAGGGGGCGCCGAGCAGTACTTC
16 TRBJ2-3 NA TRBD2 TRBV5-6 CASRPRTSGRSDTQYF TGTGCCAGCAGGCCAAGGACTAGCGGGAGGTCGGATACGCAGTATTTT
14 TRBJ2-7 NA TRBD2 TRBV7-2 CASSAREFAYEQYF TGTGCCAGCTCTGCGCGGGAGTTCGCCTACGAGCAGTACTTC
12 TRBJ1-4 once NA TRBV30 CAWRPGNEKLFF TGTGCCTGGAGACCCGGGAATGAAAAACTGTTTTTT